The T cell receptor beta chain described here comes from a study of PD-L1 blockade in urothelial cancer. Looking at the study overall: Atezolizumab (1,200 mg intravenously every 3 weeks) began around 2014 for patients. About 90% of the roughly 30 patients were men with bladder-origin urothelial cancer. Reported median T cell count for blood samples was more than 140,000.

The protocol was immunoSEQ multiplex PCR, while the TCRdb copy is restricted to in-frame clones and leaves out a portion. The top ten clones hold around 7.7% of a sample with 80,000 to 95,000 clones, approximately 87% of them seen once. About this clone itself: Its antigen is unidentified.

Documented time point: peripheral blood 6 weeks after treatment start. Study-wide findings and caveats: Clones that were tumor-associated expanded more in the blood of durable-benefit patients at 3 weeks.

In germline, CDR1 is SNHLY, CDR2 FYNNEI. The CDR3 runs 15 residues. J lost 3 bases, V lost 7 bases, and 4 bases had no gene match. The clonotype was recovered from a man in his 70s with urothelial cancer. The material sequenced was PBMCs, taken around atezolizumab (anti-PD-L1) treatment. The V gene is TRBV2, the J gene TRBJ1-3, with 12 nucleotides matching TRBD1. The CDR3 DNA is TGTGCCAGCACCGGGACAGGGGGCATTGGAAACACCATATATTTT. It specifies CASTGTGGIGNTIYF.